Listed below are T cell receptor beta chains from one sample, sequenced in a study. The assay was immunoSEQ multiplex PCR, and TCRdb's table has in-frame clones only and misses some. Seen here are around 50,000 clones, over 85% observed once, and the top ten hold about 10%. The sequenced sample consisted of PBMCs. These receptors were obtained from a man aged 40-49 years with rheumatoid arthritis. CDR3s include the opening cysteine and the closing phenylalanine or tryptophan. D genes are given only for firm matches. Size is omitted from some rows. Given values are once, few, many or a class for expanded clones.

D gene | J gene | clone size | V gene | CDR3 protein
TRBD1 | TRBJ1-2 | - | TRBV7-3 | CASSLNPGQGARGYTF
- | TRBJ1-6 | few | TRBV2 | CASSAPTGSYNSPLHF
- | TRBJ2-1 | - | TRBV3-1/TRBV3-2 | CASSQNAAVQQFF
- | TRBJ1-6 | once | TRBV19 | CASSNRDGRINSPLHF
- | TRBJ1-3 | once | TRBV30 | CAWSVTGLNTIYF
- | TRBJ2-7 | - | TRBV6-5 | CASTLWTQYEQYF
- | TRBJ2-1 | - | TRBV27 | CASSARAYSYNEQFF
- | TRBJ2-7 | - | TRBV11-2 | CASSFRFGPTYEQYF
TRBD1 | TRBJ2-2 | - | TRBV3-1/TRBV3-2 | CASSQGTGDNTGELFF
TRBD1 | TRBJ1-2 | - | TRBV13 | CASSLAGQTIYGYTF
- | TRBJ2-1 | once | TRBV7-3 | CASSVSGEQFF
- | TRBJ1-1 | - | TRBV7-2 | CASKIGDHTEAFF
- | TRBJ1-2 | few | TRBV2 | CASSDPRSNYGYTF
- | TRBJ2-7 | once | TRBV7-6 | CASSLSESDSYEQYF
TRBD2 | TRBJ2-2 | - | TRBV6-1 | CASSEALAVNTGELFF
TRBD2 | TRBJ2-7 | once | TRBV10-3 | CAISGNGRYEQYF
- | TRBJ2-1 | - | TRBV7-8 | CASSPIGTYNEQFF
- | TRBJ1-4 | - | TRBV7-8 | CASSWGGQLSNEKLFF
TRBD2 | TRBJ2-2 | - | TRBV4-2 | CASSQGGAGGNTGELFF
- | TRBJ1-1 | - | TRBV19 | CASITGRRGTEAFF
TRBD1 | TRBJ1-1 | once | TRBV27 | CASSPGQGGNTEAFF
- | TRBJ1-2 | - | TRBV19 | CASSDRNYGYTF
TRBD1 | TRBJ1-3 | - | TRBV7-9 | CASSAQGVSGNTIYF
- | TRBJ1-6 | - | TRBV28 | CASSFPRVDNSPLHF
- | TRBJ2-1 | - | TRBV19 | CASSIVYSVYNEQFF
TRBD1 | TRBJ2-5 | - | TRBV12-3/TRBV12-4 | CASTQDRETQYF
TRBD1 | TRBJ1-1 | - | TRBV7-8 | CASSLTGGATNTEAFF
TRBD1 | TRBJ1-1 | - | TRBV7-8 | CASSLDRGTEAFF
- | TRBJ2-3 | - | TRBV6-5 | CASSRASAPTDTQYF
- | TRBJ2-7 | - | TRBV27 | CASSLKGHFYEQYF
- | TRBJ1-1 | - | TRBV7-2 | CASSLFSGLAEAFF
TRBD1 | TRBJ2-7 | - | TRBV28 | CASSSRDRTYEQYF
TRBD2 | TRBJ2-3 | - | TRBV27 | CASSLLPSGGTDTQYF
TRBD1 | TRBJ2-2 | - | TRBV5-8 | CASSLTGAVSGELFF
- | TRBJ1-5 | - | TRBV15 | CATSGPFGQPQHF
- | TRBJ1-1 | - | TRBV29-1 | CSVAPSRMNTEAFF
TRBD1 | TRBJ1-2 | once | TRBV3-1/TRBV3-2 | CASSHRGQDYGYTF
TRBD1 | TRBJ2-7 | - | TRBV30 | CAWIGRGTGFVEQYF
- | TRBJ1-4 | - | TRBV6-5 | CASNGRLNEKLFF
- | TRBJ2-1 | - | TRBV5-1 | CASSAVQYNEQFF
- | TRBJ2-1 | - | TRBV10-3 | CAISESRGAYNEQFF